Presented here are 20 T cell receptor beta chains from one specimen sequenced in a study of T cells after yellow fever vaccination. From the 5' RACE reads, TCRdb called clonotypes with MiXCR, one entry per CDR3 protein. The table lists some 550,000 distinct CDR3 sequences, around 21% of them singletons. Specimen: PBMCs, collected 15 days after the yellow fever booster vaccination. The receptors were gathered from a man aged 25-45 years who received the YFV17D yellow fever vaccine.

The sample holds a few counts of this clonotype. V usage is TRBV20-1 and J usage is TRBJ1-1, with D possibly being TRBD1 (5 bases). V was cut by 0 bases and J by 6 bases, with 14 bases left in between. The CDR3 sequence is 14 residues long. The germline V gene has CDR1 DFQATT and CDR2 SNEGSKA (reference sequence). DNA for the CDR3: TGCAGTGCTAGAGATCTCGGGGCGGATCCTGAAGCTTTCTTT. Protein sequence: CSARDLGADPEAFF.

In this sample, this clonotype turned up a few times. The chain uses TRBV11-2 and TRBJ2-5; D is undetermined. V was clipped by 2 bases and J by 2 bases, with 9 bases between them. Per the germline V gene, CDR1 is SGHAT and CDR2 is FQNNGV. This CDR3 has 14 residues. The CDR3 is CASSLYVVQETQYF. DNA of the CDR3: TGTGCCAGCAGCTTATACGTAGTACAAGAGACCCAGTACTTC.

A few counts support this clonotype. This rearrangement joins TRBV20-1 to TRBJ2-1, with TRBD2 matching over 7 bases. V was pared by 3 bases and J by 0 bases, with 8 bases of the junction left unmatched. This CDR3 has 16 residues. CDR1 and CDR2 from the germline V gene are DFQATT and SNEGSKA (reference sequence). CDR3 bases: TGCAGTGCTAGCCCTAGCGGAGCAAGCTCCTACAATGAGCAGTTCTTC. It specifies CSASPSGASSYNEQFF.

The table lists this clonotype with a count of one. The chain links TRBV18 to TRBJ2-7; tentative D call: TRBD1 (6 bases). V lost 2 bases and J 2 bases, leaving 10 bases between the germline ends. The germline CDR1 and CDR2 sequences are KGHSH and LQKENI. This CDR3 comprises 14 residues. CDR3 coding DNA: TGTGCCAGCTCACCAGGACAGTTAGCCTACGAGCAGTACTTC. Translation: CASSPGQLAYEQYF.

This clonotype was counted a few times. V usage is TRBV18 and J usage is TRBJ2-7, with unresolved D. Germline V gene lookup returns CDR1 KGHSH and CDR2 LQKENI. The CDR3 runs to 15 residues. Deletions cut 3 bases from V and 0 bases from J, with 12 bases between. CDR3 bases: TGTGCCAGCTCACCGAACTTTGGATACTCCTACGAGCAGTACTTC. Protein: CASSPNFGYSYEQYF.

The V call is TRBV7-2, the J call TRBJ2-1; 9 bases align to TRBD1. Germline values: CDR1 SGHTA, CDR2 FQGNSA. The CDR3 spans 17 residues. The junction had 9 bases not matched to a gene; V was cut back by 3 bases and J by 3 bases. CDR3 protein: CASSFTHRTGDYNEQFF. Written as DNA, the CDR3 is TGTGCCAGCAGCTTTACCCATAGGACAGGGGACTACAATGAGCAGTTCTTC. Filled out from reference TRBV7-2 and TRBJ2-1, the complete variable domain reads GAGVSQSPSNKVTEKGKDVELRCDPISGHTALYWYRQSLGQGLEFLIYFQGNSAPDKSGLPSDRFSAERTGGSVSTLTIQRTQQEDSAVYLCASSFTHRTGDYNEQFFGPGTRLTVL.

The CDR3 DNA is TGTGCCAGCAGCTCGTACCGGGGCGCAGTGGAGACCCAGTACTTC. Protein: CASSSYRGAVETQYF. The rearrangement uses TRBV7-2 and TRBJ2-5, with D perhaps assigned TRBD1 or TRBD2 (5 bases each). CDR3 length: 15 amino acids. From germline, CDR1 is SGHTA and CDR2 FQGNSA. Trimming left V 4 bases short and J 5 bases short, with 17 bases between. Full variable domain (missing parts from reference TRBV7-2 and TRBJ2-5): GAGVSQSPSNKVTEKGKDVELRCDPISGHTALYWYRQSLGQGLEFLIYFQGNSAPDKSGLPSDRFSAERTGGSVSTLTIQRTQQEDSAVYLCASSSYRGAVETQYFGPGTRLLVL.

This clonotype has a handful of counts. The chain employs TRBV28 and TRBJ2-3, with no clear D. V lost 2 bases to trimming and J lost 2 bases, with 8 bases between them. The CDR3 runs 14 residues. Germline V gene sequence: CDR1 MDHEN, CDR2 SYDVKM. The CDR3 region is CASSLPSTTDTQYF. The CDR3 nucleotides read TGTGCCAGCAGTTTACCAAGCACCACAGATACGCAGTATTTT.

The sample holds many counts of this clonotype. This sequence joins TRBV27 and TRBJ2-2; maybe TRBD2 (5 bases). The CDR3 is 14 amino acids. The germline V gene has CDR1 MNHEY and CDR2 SMNVEV (reference sequence). V was pared by 6 bases and J by 4 bases, with 12 bases between. The CDR3 sequence is CASSGGGGTGELFF. CDR3 DNA: TGTGCCAGCAGCGGAGGAGGTGGCACCGGGGAGCTGTTTTTT.

The chain combines TRBV20-1 with TRBJ2-7; D ambiguous. The CDR3 is 14 residues long. Trimming removed 2 bases at V and 0 bases at J, with 11 bases between. Germline CDR1 reads DFQATT; CDR2 reads SNEGSKA (reference sequence). CDR3 sequence reads: CSARRPEASYEQYF. For the CDR3, the DNA is TGCAGTGCTAGACGGCCAGAGGCCTCCTACGAGCAGTACTTC.

The chain uses TRBV7-8 and TRBJ2-3; TRBD1 might be the D (6 bases). The germline V gene encodes CDR1 SGHVS and CDR2 FQNEAQ. The CDR3 loop spans 17 amino acids. Trimming stripped 0 bases from V and 5 bases from J, with 18 bases between. The CDR3 loop is CASSLASGTTYGDTQYF. CDR3 nucleotide sequence: TGTGCCAGCAGCTTAGCCTCCGGGACAACCTATGGAGATACGCAGTATTTT.

The V and J genes are TRBV6-1 and TRBJ1-1, with a tentative D call TRBD1 (5 bases). CDR1 and CDR2 from the germline V gene are MNHNS and SASEGT. The CDR3 loop spans 14 amino acids. Trimming pared 8 bases from V and 3 bases from J, leaving 16 bases between. CDR3 bases: TGTGCCAGCGGCAGGGAATTCGGATACACTGAAGCTTTCTTT. Protein: CASGREFGYTEAFF.

This sequence joins TRBV5-4 and TRBJ2-1; no clear D gene. The germline V gene has CDR1 SGHNT and CDR2 YYREEE (reference sequence). The CDR3 covers 13 residues. The ends were cut back, 4 bases at V and 0 bases at J, with 5 bases in the middle. The CDR3 spells CASSHSSYNEQFF. CDR3 DNA: TGTGCCAGCAGCCACAGCTCCTACAATGAGCAGTTCTTC.

This clonotype appeared a few times. This chain links TRBV12-3 or TRBV12-4 with TRBJ2-1, with 7 bases fitting TRBD1. The CDR3 loop spans 13 amino acids. Trimming at V came to 6 bases and at J to 6 bases, leaving 5 bases not matched to a gene. This CDR3 reads CASRQGLANEQFF. CDR3 coding DNA: TGTGCCAGCAGACAGGGGTTGGCCAATGAGCAGTTCTTC.

This clonotype was detected only a few times. This chain connects TRBV20-1 to TRBJ2-3; no clear D. This CDR3 is built from 11 residues. Germline CDR1 is DFQATT and CDR2 is SNEGSKA (reference sequence). Trimming removed 2 bases at V and 4 bases at J, with 4 bases between. CDR3 in amino acids: CSARKPDTQYF. The CDR3 DNA follows: TGCAGTGCTAGAAAGCCAGATACGCAGTATTTT.

V usage is TRBV9 and J usage is TRBJ2-3; D perhaps matches TRBD1 (5 bases). Germline CDR1 is SGDLS and CDR2 is YYNGEE. V was clipped by 0 bases and J by 2 bases, with 10 bases between them. This CDR3 comprises 15 residues. CDR3: CASSVGTHSTDTQYF. The CDR3 coding sequence is TGTGCCAGCAGCGTAGGGACACACTCCACAGATACGCAGTATTTT.

The chain combines TRBV9 with TRBJ2-7; D may correspond to TRBD1 or TRBD2 (6 bases each). Germline V lookup: CDR1 SGDLS, CDR2 YYNGEE. Trimming removed 4 bases at V and 5 bases at J, with 22 bases between. The CDR3 length is 16 residues. The chain's CDR3 is CASSTSGASSVDEQYF. The CDR3 bases are TGTGCCAGCAGCACTTCGGGGGCCTCCTCAGTGGACGAGCAGTACTTC.

The rearrangement uses TRBV12-5 and TRBJ2-3; 13 bases map to TRBD2. From germline, CDR1 is LGHNT and CDR2 FRNRAP. This CDR3 has 16 residues. The junction had 5 bases not matched to a gene; V was cut back by 6 bases and J by 2 bases. The CDR3 coding sequence is TGTGCTAGTGGCCCAACTAGCGGGAGGGCCACAGATACGCAGTATTTT. This encodes CASGPTSGRATDTQYF.

The V call is TRBV6-2 or TRBV6-3, the J call TRBJ2-3, with D possibly matching TRBD1 (6 bases). Looked up from germline, CDR1 is MNHEY and CDR2 is SVGEGT. The V end was cut by 2 bases, the J end by 0 bases, with 9 bases between. The CDR3 extends over 15 amino acids. CDR3 sequence (DNA): TGTGCCAGCAGTTACGATGGGACAAGCACAGATACGCAGTATTTT. This sequence encodes CASSYDGTSTDTQYF.

The rearrangement joins TRBV10-1 to TRBJ2-3; D perhaps matches TRBD1 (6 bases). This CDR3 has 14 residues. Trimming removed 6 bases at V and 2 bases at J, with 12 bases between. Germline values: CDR1 WNHNN, CDR2 SYGVQD (reference sequence). As DNA, the CDR3 is TGCGCCAGCAGGAGGGACACCTCCACAGATACGCAGTATTTT. Residues: CASRRDTSTDTQYF.